Shown below are 26 T cell receptor beta chains from a single sample sequenced in a study of T cells after yellow fever vaccination. One entry per CDR3 protein results from TCRdb running MiXCR on the 5' RACE reads. The sample has some 560,000 distinct CDR3 sequences; 15% to 20% are singletons. The input for sequencing was PBMCs, taken 15 days after the yellow fever booster vaccination. These receptors all stem from a man aged 25 to 40 who received the YFV17D yellow fever vaccine.

In this sample, this clonotype turned up many times. This chain joins TRBV18 and TRBJ2-7; 11 bases map to TRBD1. Trimming at V came to 8 bases and at J to 2 bases, leaving 8 bases not matched to a gene. CDR3 length: 15 amino acids. Germline CDR1 KGHSH, CDR2 LQKENI. This CDR3 reads CASSPPGQGAYEQYF. DNA of the CDR3: TGTGCCAGCAGCCCTCCGGGACAGGGGGCCTACGAGCAGTACTTC. The entire variable domain, with the rest obtained from reference TRBV18 and TRBJ2-7, is as follows: NAGVMQNPRHLVRRRGQEARLRCSPMKGHSHVYWYRQLPEEGLKFMVYLQKENIIDESGMPKERFSAEFPKEGPSILRIQQVVRGDSAAYFCASSPPGQGAYEQYFGPGTRLTVT.

This clonotype appeared a few times. The chain carries TRBV18 and TRBJ2-7, with a tentative D call TRBD1 (6 bases). Trimming took 2 bases from V and 7 from J, leaving 9 bases between them. The germline V gene has CDR1 KGHSH and CDR2 LQKENI. The length of the CDR3 is 12 residues. CDR3 protein: CASSPSQGEQYF. The CDR3 DNA reads TGTGCCAGCTCACCATCTCAGGGGGAGCAGTACTTC. The full variable domain, in which reference TRBV18 and TRBJ2-7 provide the parts outside the CDR3, is NAGVMQNPRHLVRRRGQEARLRCSPMKGHSHVYWYRQLPEEGLKFMVYLQKENIIDESGMPKERFSAEFPKEGPSILRIQQVVRGDSAAYFCASSPSQGEQYFGPGTRLTVT.

This rearrangement joins TRBV4-3 to TRBJ2-2; 9 bases match TRBD2. CDR1 and CDR2 (germline): LGHNA, YSLEER. Losses at the gene ends were 0 bases for V and 6 bases for J; bases not matched to a gene: 8. The CDR3 runs 17 residues. In DNA, the CDR3 is TGCGCCAGCAGCCAAGATTGGGCTAGCGGGGTCTCCGGGGAGCTGTTTTTT. This codes for CASSQDWASGVSGELFF.

The V call is TRBV7-2, the J call TRBJ2-7; possible D gene TRBD2, 7 bases. Trimming shortened V by 5 bases and J by 12 bases, and 23 bases separated the two germline ends. The CDR3 totals 14 residues. Germline V lookup: CDR1 SGHTA, CDR2 FQGNSA. As DNA, the CDR3 is TGTGCCAGCAGCAGGGGGACTATCAACCAACTGGGGTACTTC. Translated: CASSRGTINQLGYF. The variable domain in full, completed from reference TRBV7-2 and TRBJ2-7, reads GAGVSQSPSNKVTEKGKDVELRCDPISGHTALYWYRQSLGQGLEFLIYFQGNSAPDKSGLPSDRFSAERTGGSVSTLTIQRTQQEDSAVYLCASSRGTINQLGYFGPGTRLTVT.

This chain uses TRBV28 with TRBJ2-7, with 7 bases aligning to TRBD1. The CDR3 extends over 14 amino acids. V was clipped by 3 bases and J by 3 bases; unmatched bases: 5. Germline V gene lookup returns CDR1 MDHEN and CDR2 SYDVKM. The CDR3, as DNA: TGTGCCAGCAGTTTGCTGGACAGGATCTACGAGCAGTACTTC. This codes for CASSLLDRIYEQYF.

There are a few counts of this clonotype. V gene TRBV20-1 combines with J gene TRBJ2-2, with 11 bases aligning to TRBD2. The trim removed 6 bases at V and 3 bases at J, leaving 6 bases unmatched. The CDR3 sequence is 15 residues long. Germline CDR1 and CDR2: DFQATT and SNEGSKA (reference sequence). For the CDR3, the DNA is TGCAGTGCGACTAGCGGGGAAACGGACACCGGGGAGCTGTTTTTT. Its translation: CSATSGETDTGELFF.

The chain is built from TRBV11-2 and TRBJ2-1; D is possibly TRBD2 (5 bases). Germline values: CDR1 SGHAT, CDR2 FQNNGV. The CDR3 loop spans 13 amino acids. Trimming shortened V by 5 bases and J by 7 bases, and 12 bases separated the two germline ends. CDR3 nucleotide sequence: TGTGCCAGCAGCCCCGGGGTAGCTAATGAGCAGTTCTTC. This sequence encodes CASSPGVANEQFF.

This clonotype occurred a few times. This chain connects TRBV6-5 to TRBJ2-3, with 12 nucleotides matching TRBD2. Trimming cost V 4 bases and J 5 bases; bases outside gene matches: 7. Per the germline V gene, CDR1 is MNHEY and CDR2 is SVGAGI. This CDR3 spans 16 amino acids. CDR3 loop: CASSSGLAGRQDTQYF. The CDR3 DNA follows: TGTGCCAGCAGTTCTGGACTAGCGGGGAGACAAGATACGCAGTATTTT.

This clonotype was counted between two and nine times. The chain carries TRBV18 and TRBJ1-5, with a weak D call TRBD1 (5 bases). Trimming stripped 4 bases from V and 6 bases from J, with 19 bases between. There are 16 residues in the CDR3. CDR1 and CDR2 (germline): KGHSH, LQKENI. The CDR3 sequence is CASSRDETRVGQPQHF. CDR3 coding DNA: TGTGCCAGCTCACGCGATGAGACCAGGGTGGGTCAGCCCCAGCATTTT.

The V call is TRBV5-5, the J call TRBJ2-7, with unresolved D. The V end lost 4 bases, the J end lost 1 base, and 9 bases lay between the germline ends. The CDR3 has 13 residues. CDR1 SGHKS and CDR2 YYEKEE come from the germline V gene (reference sequence). The CDR3, as DNA: TGTGCCAGCAGCCAAATCTCTTCCTACGAGCAGTACTTC. Translating gives CASSQISSYEQYF.

This clonotype was recorded at least ten times. The rearrangement joins TRBV3-1 to TRBJ2-7, with 9 positions matching TRBD1. This CDR3 region has 15 residues. The germline gives CDR1 LGHDT, CDR2 YNNKEL (reference sequence). V shed 9 bases, J shed 2 bases, and the junction held 11 bases outside the gene matches. CDR3 in DNA: TGTGCCAGTAGTACTGCGGACAGGGGACCCTACGAGCAGTACTTC. It is translated as CASSTADRGPYEQYF.

This clonotype was counted at least ten times. At one boundary the junction diverges from the germline segment, which might be a read error. This chain joins TRBV5-1 and TRBJ2-1; 12 bases are shared with TRBD2. The germline CDR1 and CDR2 sequences are SGHRS and YFSETQ. This CDR3 spans 14 amino acids. The CDR3 loop reads CASSLASGRDEQFF. The CDR3 nucleotides are TGTGCCAGCAGTTTGGCTAGCGGGAGGGATGAGCAGTTCTTC.

CDR3 residues: CASSLGGHPSYEQYF. Written as DNA, the CDR3 is TGCGCCAGCAGCTTAGGGGGTCATCCTTCCTACGAGCAGTACTTC. The chain uses TRBV5-1 and TRBJ2-7; D possibly corresponds to TRBD1 (6 bases). CDR1 is SGHRS and CDR2 is YFSETQ in the germline V gene. V shed 2 bases and J shed 1 base, with 13 bases lying between them. This CDR3 has 15 residues.

This clonotype has more than one count but fewer than ten. V usage is TRBV19 and J usage is TRBJ2-3, with D possibly matching TRBD1 (6 bases). Per germline, CDR1 LNHDA and CDR2 SQIVND (reference sequence). CDR3 length equals 14 residues. Trimming took 4 bases from V and 2 from J, leaving 10 bases between them. The CDR3 loop reads CASSRRDTTDTQYF. CDR3 sequence (DNA): TGTGCCAGTAGTAGACGGGACACCACAGATACGCAGTATTTT.

V gene TRBV30 combines with J gene TRBJ2-3, with 10 bases fitting TRBD2. The germline gives CDR1 GTSNPN, CDR2 SVGIG (reference sequence). This CDR3 is 14 amino acids long. The V and J ends lost 4 bases and 2 bases, in that order; junction bases with no gene match: 3. The CDR3 spells CAWTSGSVTDTQYF. As DNA, the CDR3 is TGTGCCTGGACTAGCGGGAGTGTCACAGATACGCAGTATTTT.

This clonotype was seen more than once but under ten times. V usage is TRBV7-2 and J usage is TRBJ2-7; D is perhaps TRBD1 (6 bases). The CDR3 consists of 15 residues. Germline CDR1 and CDR2: SGHTA and FQGNSA. V was cut by 5 bases and J by 5 bases, with 19 bases left in between. The CDR3 DNA reads TGTGCCAGCAGCCAAACTGTTGGACAGCACCACGAGCAGTACTTC. Protein sequence: CASSQTVGQHHEQYF.

CDR3 sequence (DNA): TGTGCCAGCAGCATTGCCGGGACAGGCAACCCCTACGAGCAGTACTTC. The encoded protein is CASSIAGTGNPYEQYF. The genes are TRBV7-9 and TRBJ2-7; 8 bases are shared with TRBD1. V shed 5 bases, J shed 2 bases, and the junction held 11 bases outside the gene matches. The CDR3 has 16 amino acids. Germline CDR1 SEHNR, CDR2 FQNEAQ (reference sequence).

The chain couples TRBV6-1 to TRBJ2-7; weak D call: TRBD1 (6 bases). This CDR3 comprises 13 residues. Trimming took off 7 bases at V and 2 bases at J, with 12 bases between the two ends. Germline CDR1 is MNHNS and CDR2 is SASEGT. The CDR3 nucleotides are TGTGCCAGCACCCGACAGGAGCCCTACGAGCAGTACTTC. Its protein product is CASTRQEPYEQYF.

This clonotype occurred a few times. V gene TRBV5-1 combines with J gene TRBJ2-2; D is unclear. This CDR3 contains 14 residues. V shed 1 base and J shed 5 bases, with 9 bases lying between them. CDR1 and CDR2 (germline): SGHRS, YFSETQ. The CDR3 sequence is CASSLSPITGELFF. CDR3 coding DNA: TGCGCCAGCAGCTTGTCCCCTATTACCGGGGAGCTGTTTTTT.

This chain joins TRBV7-3 and TRBJ2-3, with D unresolved. This CDR3 is built from 12 residues. Germline V lookup: CDR1 SGHTA, CDR2 FQGTGA. V lost 5 bases, J lost 6 bases, and 9 bases lay in between. CDR3: CASSANGDTQYF. The CDR3 DNA follows: TGTGCCAGCAGCGCTAACGGGGATACGCAGTATTTT.

V and J are TRBV5-1 and TRBJ2-5, with D possibly matching TRBD1 (5 bases). The CDR3 consists of 14 residues. Germline CDR1 is SGHRS and CDR2 is YFSETQ. Trimming cost V 3 bases and J 5 bases, with 14 bases left between them. The CDR3 sequence is CASSWMGPGETQYF. CDR3 DNA: TGCGCCAGCAGCTGGATGGGGCCTGGGGAGACCCAGTACTTC. Full variable domain (outside the CDR3, taken from reference TRBV5-1 and TRBJ2-5): KAGVTQTPRYLIKTRGQQVTLSCSPISGHRSVSWYQQTPGQGLQFLFEYFSETQRNKGNFPGRFSGRQFSNSRSEMNVSTLELGDSALYLCASSWMGPGETQYFGPGTRLLVL.

This clonotype has more than one count but fewer than ten. V usage is TRBV7-9 and J usage is TRBJ2-1; D may be TRBD1 (5 bases). The V and J ends lost 5 bases and 6 bases respectively, with 8 bases between them. CDR3 length: 12 residues. Germline loops: CDR1 SEHNR, CDR2 FQNEAQ (reference sequence). CDR3 coding DNA: TGTGCCAGCAGCCGTGACAGCAATGAGCAGTTCTTC. Translation gives CASSRDSNEQFF.

The chain recombines TRBV28 with TRBJ2-1, with 7 positions matching TRBD1. V shed 8 bases and J 8 bases; nucleotides not matched to a gene: 9. Germline V CDR1 and CDR2: MDHEN, SYDVKM. The CDR3 is 13 residues long. The CDR3 nucleotides read TGTGCCAGCCTACGACAGGGAGCGGATGAGCAGTTCTTC. Amino acid sequence: CASLRQGADEQFF.

The rearrangement links TRBV7-3 to TRBJ1-6; TRBD1 matches 7 bases. Germline CDR1 reads SGHTA; CDR2 reads FQGTGA. The CDR3 contains 15 residues. V shed 0 bases, J shed 5 bases, and the junction held 1 base outside the gene matches. CDR3 in amino acids: CASSLTGTDNSPLHF. The CDR3 DNA reads TGTGCCAGCAGCTTAACAGGGACAGATAATTCACCCCTCCACTTT.

In its sample, this clonotype was seen a few times. The chain uses TRBV29-1 and TRBJ2-1, with 9 bases lining up with TRBD2. The length of the CDR3 is 13 residues. Germline CDR1 and CDR2: SQVTM and ANQGSEA. The CDR3 nucleotides are TGCAACGTATTAGCGGGAGATAAGGATGAGCAGTTCTTC. It specifies CNVLAGDKDEQFF.

This clonotype was detected ten times or more. This chain connects TRBV10-3 to TRBJ2-1; TRBD2 is a possible D gene (6 bases). Trimming left V 2 bases short and J 10 bases short, with 12 bases between. Per the germline V gene, CDR1 is ENHRY and CDR2 is SYGVKD. This CDR3 has 13 amino acids. The CDR3 protein is CAISEVPGDEQFF. The DNA for the CDR3 is TGTGCCATCAGTGAGGTCCCGGGGGACGAGCAGTTCTTC.